This TCR beta chain was documented in a study of blood T cell repertoires in COVID-19 (dated by TCRdb to 2020 to 2022). Describing the broader study: Samples from collaborators originated in the United States, Italy and Spain and spanned both the acute and convalescent phases of COVID-19. HLA class I and class II types, where available, came from metadata supplied by the sample provider rather than from assay-based typing. The sample metadata nearly always contained a de-identified subject ID, COVID-19 status, age in years and sex. The material from the prospective study consisted of cDNA or gDNA derived from T cells, B-cell-depleted T cells, or PBMCs. Subjects who had been exposed to COVID-19, were actively infected with it, or had recovered from it provided the deeply sampled blood TCRbeta repertoires that made up the dataset. A freely available public database, intended as a resource for researchers studying the immune response to SARS-CoV-2, is where the repertoires were released. The samples were drawn from the first 160 participants of the ongoing ImmuneRACE study and from 1,254 subjects provided by 6 global collaborators. General conclusions and limits of the study: Clinical and demographic metadata were provided uncurated, with the amount varying by source and participant.

Only one count was recorded for this clone. Its recognized antigen is unknown. No base quality information exists; no much larger clone differs at one position. The collaborating institutions used their own protocols to collect whole blood in K2EDTA tubes. Collaborator samples were shipped for TCRbeta analysis as frozen whole blood, isolated PBMCs, or DNA extracted from either sample type. TCRbeta CDR3 regions were amplified from genomic DNA using the immunoSEQ Assay, a bias-controlled multiplex PCR. Concerning the study's data processing: The number of nucleated cells in each sample was estimated from the amplification of reference gene primers within the assay. To quantify the absolute abundance of each unique TCRbeta CDR3 rearrangement, sequence reads were collapsed and filtered. For each sample, productive Simpson clonality was calculated by taking the square root of Simpson's diversity index across productive rearrangements. The clones in this table, taken by TCRdb from immuneACCESS, are in-frame only. Not every clone is retained; where verified, under half of the shortfall comes from an unresolved V gene, and the cause of the rest is unknown. The V and J calls and clone size come from that table; D and trimming were worked out from the DNA. The sample table holds 100,000 to 110,000 clones, of which over 75% were seen once. The ten largest clonotypes hold 10% to 15% of the sample.

Clipping removes 6 bases from V and 4 bases from J, with 6 as the unmatched junction base count. CDR1 and CDR2 were assigned from the germline V gene as ENHRY and SYGVKD. Measured from the cysteine to the phenylalanine, the CDR3 is 15 residues long. Only the CDR3 DNA stays, 45 bases, in frame from base 1. This TCR derives from a human donor in a cohort sampled during active COVID-19. The V and J genes are TRBV10-3 and TRBJ1-3, with 10 bases matching TRBD1. The sample was peripheral blood. The CDR3 amino acid sequence is: CAIRLTGGDGNTIYF. At the DNA level, the sequence is TGTGCCATCAGATTGACAGGGGGCGACGGAAACACCATATATTTT.